This TCR beta chain was found in a study of human CD8 memory T cell subsets. General observations from the study: The Chao1 estimates suggested that precursor exhausted T cells were less diverse than stem-like memory T cells.

Scientists made TCR beta libraries using UMI-labeled 5' RACE. TCRdb re-called the 5' RACE reads, yielding one record per CDR3 amino acid sequence without DNA. In total, the table holds approximately 6,700 distinct CDR3 sequences. A note on this clonotype: Its specificity is unknown.

Buffy coats from healthy donors yielded the PBMC. A negative magnetic separation step was used to enrich total CD8+ T cells. Germline CDR1 is DFQATT and CDR2 is SNEGSKA (reference sequence). This CDR3 comprises 16 residues. The clonotype was recovered from a human donor in good health. This sequence joins TRBV20-1 and TRBJ2-7; TCRdb outputs TRBD2, but without DNA this stays unchecked. Sequencing was carried out using CD8+ T cells from PBMCs. The CDR3 region is CSANGLASRGAYEQYF.